This T cell receptor (beta chain) is drawn from a study of control samples from healthy donors and cancer patients. Germline CDR1 is SGHTA and CDR2 is FQGNSA. This CDR3 is built from 14 residues. Trimming stripped 1 base from V and 6 bases from J, with 10 bases between. Sequencing was performed with immunoSEQ multiplex PCR; in TCRdb, only in-frame clones are kept and a portion is missing. Here the sample spans under 110,000 clones, roughly 91% being singletons. This TCR was sampled from a man aged 30 to 39 in good health. Material for sequencing was blood. The chain carries TRBV7-2 and TRBJ1-5; D is undetermined. The CDR3 region has the DNA TGTGCCAGCAGCTTAGGTTCCTCCGGTCAGCCCCAGCATTTT. This encodes CASSLGSSGQPQHF.